What follows is one T cell receptor (beta chain) and its context. Its specificity is not known. These data are taken from a study of T cell responses to AZD1222 COVID-19 vaccine. Study context: Some second doses came at about 4 weeks and others at about 12 weeks; these were pooled. Regarding the study as a whole: CD4 TCRs linked to vaccination spanned spike, dominating at 160-218 and 743-854. The number of AZD1222 recipients seropositive at baseline was only 5 to 7.

Profiling relied on immunoSEQ multiplex PCR, and the TCRdb table lists in-frame clones only, not all of them. The sample lists about 140,000 clones, about nine tenths occurring once. Sequenced material: peripheral blood, taken on day 0 of AZD1222 vaccination. This clonotype was obtained from an adult in good health.

CDR3 sequence (DNA): TGTGCCACCAGCAGCCTCAATAGGGACGGCTATGGCTACACCTTC. Encoded protein: CATSSLNRDGYGYTF. The rearrangement uses TRBV15 and TRBJ1-2, with D possibly TRBD1 on 5 matching bases. Germline lookup yields CDR1 LNHNV and CDR2 YYDKDF (reference sequence). V lost 3 bases and J lost 4, with 15 bases in between. This CDR3 comprises 15 residues.